This T cell receptor (beta chain) was sequenced in a study of cytomegalovirus exposure and HLA in healthy donors. On this clone: No antigen is known for it.

Study-level results: Later work showed greater clonal expansion in HLA-associated TCR beta chains than in equally common others. The study listed under 200 cytomegalovirus-associated TCR beta chains.

CDR3 size: 17 residues. Unmatched junction bases numbered 6, after V lost 1 base and J lost 3 bases. The germline gives CDR1 SGHTA, CDR2 FQGTGA. PCR amplification relied on 60 Vbeta primers (plus 13 Jbeta primers). Sequencing was performed with immunoSEQ multiplex PCR; in TCRdb, only in-frame clones are kept and a portion is missing. Here the sample spans under 250,000 clones, around 78% being singletons. This rearrangement joins TRBV7-3 to TRBJ2-3, with 11 bases aligning to TRBD2. Material: PBMCs. The clonotype was recovered from a man aged 30 to 45 in good health and CMV-seronegative. CDR3 in amino acids: CASSLNLAGGGTDTQYF. For the CDR3, the DNA is TGTGCCAGCAGCTTAAATCTAGCGGGAGGAGGGACAGATACGCAGTATTTT.